The 24 T cell receptor beta chains reported below all come from one sample, sequenced in a study of cytomegalovirus exposure and HLA in healthy donors. A multiplex PCR was run with 60 Vbeta primers and 13 Jbeta primers. Sequencing used immunoSEQ multiplex PCR; TCRdb keeps in-frame clones, though not all of them. The data contain 110,000 to 150,000 clones, roughly 70% of them singletons. Material: PBMCs. These receptors were taken from a woman between 40 and 50 years old in good health and CMV-seronegative.

The chain is built from TRBV5-6 and TRBJ1-4, with D tentatively TRBD1 (6 bases). V shed 1 base and J shed 8 bases, with 9 bases lying between them. Germline CDR1 and CDR2: SGHDT and YYEEEE. This CDR3 has 13 amino acids. The CDR3 region is CASSLKGDEKLFF. Here the CDR3 DNA reads TGTGCCAGCAGCTTGAAGGGGGACGAAAAACTGTTTTTT.

The chain has TRBV7-2 and TRBJ2-3, with D possibly TRBD2 on 6 matching bases. Trimming cost V 2 bases and J 0 bases, with 21 bases left between them. Germline V CDR1 and CDR2: SGHTA, FQGNSA. CDR3 length: 19 amino acids. The CDR3 bases are TGTGCCAGCAGCTTAAGTTGGCTAGCGAGATTTCAGAGCACAGATACGCAGTATTTT. It encodes CASSLSWLARFQSTDTQYF.

The chain combines TRBV30 with TRBJ1-4; D remains unclear. Germline V lookup: CDR1 GTSNPN, CDR2 SVGIG (reference sequence). This CDR3 is built from 13 residues. V was trimmed by 3 bases and J by 5 bases, leaving 10 bases between them. DNA of the CDR3: TGTGCCTGGAGCCTCACGGGAAATGAAAAACTGTTTTTT. It is translated as CAWSLTGNEKLFF.

The chain uses TRBV30 and TRBJ2-5, with D perhaps matching TRBD2 (5 bases). V lost 3 bases and J lost 1, with 9 bases in between. This CDR3 contains 13 residues. Germline CDR1 reads GTSNPN; CDR2 reads SVGIG (reference sequence). The DNA of the CDR3 is TGTGCCTGGAGGACTATTTTCCAAGAGACCCAGTACTTC. Translated: CAWRTIFQETQYF.

V is TRBV6-5 and J is TRBJ2-7; 9 bases are shared with TRBD1. The CDR3 covers 14 residues. The germline V gene encodes CDR1 MNHEY and CDR2 SVGAGI. V lost 5 bases and J lost 3; bases outside the gene matches: 5. CDR3 DNA sequence: TGTGCCAGCAGTGAGCCGGGACAGGGCTACGAGCAGTACTTC. Its protein is CASSEPGQGYEQYF.

This chain links TRBV19 with TRBJ2-5; D call uncertain. Germline V CDR1 and CDR2: LNHDA, SQIVND (reference sequence). Trimming took 5 bases from V and 1 from J, leaving 8 bases between them. There are 13 residues in the CDR3. The DNA of the CDR3 is TGTGCCAGTAGTCAAAACGGCCAAGAGACCCAGTACTTC. Encoded protein: CASSQNGQETQYF.

In this sample, this clone turned up a few times. This chain links TRBV15 with TRBJ1-1, with unresolved D. Germline-derived CDR1 and CDR2 are LNHNV and YYDKDF (reference sequence). Trimming cost V 5 bases and J 3 bases, with 13 bases left between them. The CDR3 sequence is 14 residues long. CDR3 coding DNA: TGTGCCACCAGCGGATTAACAGTGGACACTGAAGCTTTCTTT. It encodes CATSGLTVDTEAFF. The entire variable domain, with the rest obtained from reference TRBV15 and TRBJ1-1, is as follows: DAMVIQNPRYQVTQFGKPVTLSCSQTLNHNVMYWYQQKSSQAPKLLFHYYDKDFNNEADTPDNFQSRRPNTSFCFLDIRSPGLGDTAMYLCATSGLTVDTEAFFGQGTRLTVV.

The chain joins TRBV11-2 to TRBJ2-7, with unresolved D. The CDR3 loop spans 15 amino acids. Trimming removed 1 base from V and 2 bases from J, with 12 bases in between. CDR1 and CDR2 (germline): SGHAT, FQNNGV. Written as DNA, the CDR3 is TGTGCCAGCAGCTTAGGTGGCGGTCTTACCTACGAGCAGTACTTC. Translating it yields CASSLGGGLTYEQYF. The full variable domain, with the rest looked up from reference TRBV11-2 and TRBJ2-7, is EAGVAQSPRYKIIEKRQSVAFWCNPISGHATLYWYQQILGQGPKLLIQFQNNGVVDDSQLPKDRFSAERLKGVDSTLKIQPAKLEDSAVYLCASSLGGGLTYEQYFGPGTRLTVT.

The chain is built from TRBV2 and TRBJ2-3; tentatively, D is TRBD2 (5 bases). CDR1 is SNHLY, CDR2 FYNNEI, per germline. The CDR3 is 15 amino acids. V was pared by 0 bases and J by 6 bases, with 13 bases between. CDR3 in amino acids: CASSEAGGRGDTQYF. The CDR3 nucleotides read TGTGCCAGCAGTGAAGCGGGTGGCCGCGGGGATACGCAGTATTTT.

This chain joins TRBV6-5 and TRBJ1-5, with 7 bases lining up with TRBD1. Germline V gene lookup returns CDR1 MNHEY and CDR2 SVGAGI. The trim removed 5 bases at V and 0 bases at J, leaving 4 bases unmatched. The CDR3 contains 15 residues. In nucleotides, the CDR3 is TGTGCCAGCAGTCGAGGGACAGATAGCAATCAGCCCCAGCATTTT. It translates to CASSRGTDSNQPQHF.

J is TRBJ2-3 and V is TRBV5-1; 7 bases map to TRBD2. J was trimmed by 2 bases and V by 2 bases; bases with no gene match: 8. The germline gives CDR1 SGHRS, CDR2 YFSETQ. This CDR3 comprises 16 residues. The CDR3 DNA sequence: TGCGCCAGCAGCTTTCGGATAGCGGGTACCACAGATACGCAGTATTTT. Translated, it gives CASSFRIAGTTDTQYF. Supplemented by reference TRBV5-1 and TRBJ2-3, the full variable domain reads KAGVTQTPRYLIKTRGQQVTLSCSPISGHRSVSWYQQTPGQGLQFLFEYFSETQRNKGNFPGRFSGRQFSNSRSEMNVSTLELGDSALYLCASSFRIAGTTDTQYFGPGTRLTVL.

The CDR3 loop is CASSDRHIPFYEQYF. The CDR3 nucleotides are TGTGCCAGCAGTGACCGACACATACCCTTCTACGAGCAGTACTTC. V is TRBV6-1 and J is TRBJ2-5, with D uncertain. The J call may not be correct, given that the DNA end is closer to TRBJ2-7. The CDR3 is 15 residues long. The germline V gene encodes CDR1 MNHNS and CDR2 SASEGT.

The CDR3 region has the DNA TGCGCCAGCAGCTTGGCCACTAGCGGGGGGGGAGCAGATACGCAGTATTTT. It yields the protein CASSLATSGGGADTQYF. V and J are TRBV5-1 and TRBJ2-3, with 13 positions matching TRBD2. J lost 4 bases, V lost 0 bases, and 5 bases had no gene match. The CDR3 is made up of 17 amino acids. CDR1 and CDR2 from the germline V gene are SGHRS and YFSETQ.

V gene TRBV5-1 combines with J gene TRBJ2-7; possible D gene TRBD1, 7 bases. Trimming pared 4 bases from V and 7 bases from J, leaving 18 bases between. Per the germline V gene, CDR1 is SGHRS and CDR2 is YFSETQ. The CDR3 runs to 14 residues. In nucleotides, the CDR3 is TGCGCCAGCAGCCCGGCCGACAGGGCGGGGGAGCAGTACTTC. Translated: CASSPADRAGEQYF.

This chain joins TRBV10-1 and TRBJ2-3; D possibly corresponds to TRBD2 (6 bases). This CDR3 spans 16 amino acids. Germline V gene sequence: CDR1 WNHNN, CDR2 SYGVQD (reference sequence). The V gene lost 5 bases and the J gene lost 0 bases, with 15 bases spanning the gap. CDR3 bases: TGCGCCAGCAGTTCGGGCGAAGCGGGTAGCACAGATACGCAGTATTTT. Its protein is CASSSGEAGSTDTQYF.

The V call is TRBV5-1, the J call TRBJ2-3, with D possibly being TRBD2 (5 bases). CDR1 and CDR2 (germline): SGHRS, YFSETQ. Trimming took 0 bases from V and 1 from J, leaving 12 bases between them. The CDR3 is 16 amino acids. Here the CDR3 reads CASSLVASMGTDTQYF. In DNA form, the CDR3 reads TGCGCCAGCAGCTTGGTAGCTAGCATGGGCACAGATACGCAGTATTTT.

The rearrangement links TRBV7-8 to TRBJ1-3, with 7 bases fitting TRBD1. V gave up 5 bases and J gave up 0 bases; unmatched junction bases: 10. Germline V gives CDR1 SGHVS, CDR2 FQNEAQ. The CDR3 spans 17 residues. The CDR3 here is CASSVSGQLSSGNTIYF. CDR3 bases: TGTGCCAGCAGCGTCTCGGGACAGCTAAGCTCTGGAAACACCATATATTTT. Drawing the rest from reference TRBV7-8 and TRBJ1-3, the complete variable domain is GAGVSQSPRYKVAKRGQDVALRCDPISGHVSLFWYQQALGQGPEFLTYFQNEAQLDKSGLPSDRFFAERPEGSVSTLKIQRTQQEDSAVYLCASSVSGQLSSGNTIYFGEGSWLTVV.

The CDR3 sequence: CASSEPGRYSYEQYF. The DNA for the CDR3 is TGTGCCAGCAGTGAGCCAGGCCGTTACTCCTACGAGCAGTACTTC. The V gene is TRBV2, the J gene TRBJ2-7, with D uncertain. V lost 3 bases to trimming and J lost 0 bases, with 12 bases between them. CDR3 length: 15 residues. From germline, CDR1 is SNHLY and CDR2 FYNNEI.

This clone was detected only a few times. The chain employs TRBV5-6 and TRBJ1-1; D remains unclear. Germline CDR1 SGHDT, CDR2 YYEEEE. V lost 4 bases and J 1 base, leaving 11 bases between the germline ends. The CDR3 runs 14 residues. The CDR3 region has the DNA TGTGCCAGCAGCAAATACGGGAGGAACACTGAAGCTTTCTTT. It codes for CASSKYGRNTEAFF.

V usage is TRBV6-1 and J usage is TRBJ1-3; 8 bases match TRBD1. V shed 6 bases and J 2 bases; nucleotides not matched to a gene: 6. Germline lookup yields CDR1 MNHNS and CDR2 SASEGT. The CDR3 length is 15 residues. CDR3 sequence reads: CASSLDRAPGNTIYF. CDR3 coding DNA: TGTGCCAGCAGCCTGGACAGGGCACCTGGAAACACCATATATTTT.

This chain joins TRBV9 and TRBJ1-2; TRBD1 might be the D (5 bases). The germline V gene has CDR1 SGDLS and CDR2 YYNGEE. CDR3 size: 14 residues. V was trimmed by 3 bases and J by 3 bases, leaving 12 bases between them. The CDR3 loop reads CASSAYPTDYGYTF. The CDR3 DNA sequence: TGTGCCAGCAGCGCTTATCCGACAGACTATGGCTACACCTTC.

The CDR3 region is CASSLGERLQHF. CDR3 sequence (DNA): TGTGCCAGCAGCTTAGGGGAACGCCTCCAGCATTTT. The gene calls are TRBV2 and TRBJ1-5; a weak D match, TRBD1 (5 bases). V was clipped by 6 bases and J by 12 bases, with 15 bases between them. The CDR3 extends over 12 amino acids. CDR1 is SNHLY, CDR2 FYNNEI, per germline.

In its sample, this clone was seen once. V gene TRBV28 combines with J gene TRBJ2-7; D gene ambiguous. Germline CDR1 reads MDHEN; CDR2 reads SYDVKM. Trimming pared 2 bases from V and 2 bases from J, leaving 16 bases between. The CDR3 sequence is 16 residues long. This CDR3 reads CASSLNLRVPTYEQYF. Written as DNA, the CDR3 is TGTGCCAGCAGTTTAAACCTTCGAGTCCCCACCTACGAGCAGTACTTC.

The rearrangement links TRBV27 to TRBJ1-2, with a possible D match to TRBD1 (5 bases). CDR3 length: 14 residues. Trimming shortened V by 8 bases and J by 8 bases, and 21 bases separated the two germline ends. Germline assignment: CDR1 MNHEY and CDR2 SMNVEV (reference sequence). Here the CDR3 DNA reads TGTGCCAGCCGCCTTTTGGAGGGTGGGGGGGGCTACACCTTC. It encodes CASRLLEGGGGYTF.